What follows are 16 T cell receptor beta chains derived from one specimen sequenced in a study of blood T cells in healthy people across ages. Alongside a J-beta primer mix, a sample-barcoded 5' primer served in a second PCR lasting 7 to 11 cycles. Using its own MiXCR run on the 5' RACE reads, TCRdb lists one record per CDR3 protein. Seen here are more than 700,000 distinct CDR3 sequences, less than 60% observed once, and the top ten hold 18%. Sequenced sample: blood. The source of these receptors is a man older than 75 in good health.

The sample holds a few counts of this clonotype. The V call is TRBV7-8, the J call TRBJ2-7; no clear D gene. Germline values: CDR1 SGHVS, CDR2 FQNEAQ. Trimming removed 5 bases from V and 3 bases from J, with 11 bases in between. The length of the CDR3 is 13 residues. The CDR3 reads CASSVDDFYEQYF. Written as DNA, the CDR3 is TGTGCCAGCAGCGTAGACGATTTCTACGAGCAGTACTTC.

Written as DNA, the CDR3 is TGCGCCAGCAGCTTGTTCCAGATGAACACTGAAGCTTTCTTT. Amino acids: CASSLFQMNTEAFF. The chain is built from TRBV5-1 and TRBJ1-1; D remains ambiguous. This CDR3 spans 14 amino acids. V gave up 1 base and J gave up 0 bases, with 7 bases separating them. CDR1 and CDR2 from the germline V gene are SGHRS and YFSETQ.

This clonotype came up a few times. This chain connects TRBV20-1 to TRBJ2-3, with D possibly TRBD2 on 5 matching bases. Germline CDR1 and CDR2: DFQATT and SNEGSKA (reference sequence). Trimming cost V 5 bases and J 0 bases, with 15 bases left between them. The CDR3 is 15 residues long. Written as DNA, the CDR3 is TGCAGTGCTCGAAGAGGAGGCGTCAGCACAGATACGCAGTATTTT. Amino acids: CSARRGGVSTDTQYF.

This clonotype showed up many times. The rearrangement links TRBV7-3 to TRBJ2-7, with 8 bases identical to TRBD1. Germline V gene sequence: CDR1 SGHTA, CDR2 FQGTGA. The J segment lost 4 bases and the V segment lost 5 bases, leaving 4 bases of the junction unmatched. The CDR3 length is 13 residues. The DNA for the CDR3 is TGTGCCAGCAGCATCGGACAGGGTTACGAGCAGTACTTC. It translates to CASSIGQGYEQYF.

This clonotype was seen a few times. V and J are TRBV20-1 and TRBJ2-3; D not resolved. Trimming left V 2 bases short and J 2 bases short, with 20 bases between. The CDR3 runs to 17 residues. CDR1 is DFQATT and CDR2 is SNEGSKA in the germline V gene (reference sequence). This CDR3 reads CSARTFLLLGFTDTQYF. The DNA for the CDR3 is TGCAGTGCTAGAACTTTTCTGCTTTTGGGGTTCACAGATACGCAGTATTTT.

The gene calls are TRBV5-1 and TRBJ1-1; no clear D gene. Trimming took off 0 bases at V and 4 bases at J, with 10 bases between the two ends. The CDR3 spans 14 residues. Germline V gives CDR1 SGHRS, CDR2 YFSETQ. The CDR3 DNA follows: TGCGCCAGCAGCTTGGCATCGGACGGCACTGAAGCTTTCTTT. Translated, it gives CASSLASDGTEAFF.

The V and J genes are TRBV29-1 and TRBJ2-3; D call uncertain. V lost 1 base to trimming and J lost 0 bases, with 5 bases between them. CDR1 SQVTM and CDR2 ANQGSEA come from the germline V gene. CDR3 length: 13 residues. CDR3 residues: CSVEGMSTDTQYF. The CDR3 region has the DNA TGCAGCGTTGAAGGGATGAGCACAGATACGCAGTATTTT.

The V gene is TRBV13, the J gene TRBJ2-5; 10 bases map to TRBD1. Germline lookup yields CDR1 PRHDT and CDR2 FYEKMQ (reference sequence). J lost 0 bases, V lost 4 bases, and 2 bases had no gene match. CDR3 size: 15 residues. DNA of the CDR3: TGTGCCAGCAGCTCCGGGACAGGGGACCAAGAGACCCAGTACTTC. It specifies CASSSGTGDQETQYF. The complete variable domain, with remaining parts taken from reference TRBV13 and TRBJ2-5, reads AAGVIQSPRHLIKEKRETATLKCYPIPRHDTVYWYQQGPGQDPQFLISFYEKMQSDKGSIPDRFSAQQFSDYHSELNMSSLELGDSALYFCASSSGTGDQETQYFGPGTRLLVL.

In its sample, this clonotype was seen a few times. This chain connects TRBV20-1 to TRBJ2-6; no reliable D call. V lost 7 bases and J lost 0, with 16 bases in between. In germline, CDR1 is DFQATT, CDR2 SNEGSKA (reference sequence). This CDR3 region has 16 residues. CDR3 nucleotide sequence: TGCAGTGTCCAAGGGCGGCCGTACTCTGGGGCCAACGTCCTGACTTTC. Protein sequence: CSVQGRPYSGANVLTF.

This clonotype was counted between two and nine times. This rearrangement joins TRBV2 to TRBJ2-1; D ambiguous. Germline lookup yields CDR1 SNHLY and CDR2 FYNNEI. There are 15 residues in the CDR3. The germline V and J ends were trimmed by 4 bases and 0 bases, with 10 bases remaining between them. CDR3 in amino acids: CASSGSDRSYNEQFF. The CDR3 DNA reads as TGTGCCAGCAGTGGCTCTGATCGCTCCTACAATGAGCAGTTCTTC.

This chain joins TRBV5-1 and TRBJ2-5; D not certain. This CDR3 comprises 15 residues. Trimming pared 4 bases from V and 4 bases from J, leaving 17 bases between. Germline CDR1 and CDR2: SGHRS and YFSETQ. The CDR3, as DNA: TGCGCCAGCAGCCCCCTTGGGGTAGGGCGAGAGACCCAGTACTTC. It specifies CASSPLGVGRETQYF.

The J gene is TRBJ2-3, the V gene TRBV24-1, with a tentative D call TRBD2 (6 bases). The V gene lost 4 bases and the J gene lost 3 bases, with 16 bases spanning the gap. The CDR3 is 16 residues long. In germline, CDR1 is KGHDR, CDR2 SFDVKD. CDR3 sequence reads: CATSDRLAPETDTQYF. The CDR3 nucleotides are TGTGCCACCAGTGACCGGCTAGCGCCCGAAACAGATACGCAGTATTTT.

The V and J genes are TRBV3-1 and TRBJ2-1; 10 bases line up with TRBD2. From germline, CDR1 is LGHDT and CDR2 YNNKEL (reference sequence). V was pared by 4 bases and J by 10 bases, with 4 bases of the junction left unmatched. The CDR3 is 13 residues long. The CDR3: CASSPSTSGEQFF. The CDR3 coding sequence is TGTGCCAGCAGCCCCTCGACTAGCGGGGAGCAGTTCTTC.

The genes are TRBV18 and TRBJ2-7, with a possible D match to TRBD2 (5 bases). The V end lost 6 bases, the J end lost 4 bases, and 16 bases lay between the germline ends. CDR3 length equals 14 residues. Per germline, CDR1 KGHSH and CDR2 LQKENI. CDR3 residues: CASSQVGRRYEQYF. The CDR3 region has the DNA TGTGCCAGCTCCCAAGTAGGGCGGAGGTACGAGCAGTACTTC.

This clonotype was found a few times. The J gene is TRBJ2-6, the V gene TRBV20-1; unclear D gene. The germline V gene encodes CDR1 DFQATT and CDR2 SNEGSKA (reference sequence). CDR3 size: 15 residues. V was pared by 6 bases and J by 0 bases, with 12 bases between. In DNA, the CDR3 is TGCAGTGCCTCGACCGCTAGCTCTGGGGCCAACGTCCTGACTTTC. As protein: CSASTASSGANVLTF.

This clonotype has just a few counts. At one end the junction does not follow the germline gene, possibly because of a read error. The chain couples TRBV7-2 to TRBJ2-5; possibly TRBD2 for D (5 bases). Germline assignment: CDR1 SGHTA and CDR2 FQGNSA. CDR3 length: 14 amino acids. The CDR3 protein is CASSLAGRGETQYF. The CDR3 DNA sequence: TGTGCCAGCAGTTTAGCCGGACGGGGAGAGACCCAGTACTTC.